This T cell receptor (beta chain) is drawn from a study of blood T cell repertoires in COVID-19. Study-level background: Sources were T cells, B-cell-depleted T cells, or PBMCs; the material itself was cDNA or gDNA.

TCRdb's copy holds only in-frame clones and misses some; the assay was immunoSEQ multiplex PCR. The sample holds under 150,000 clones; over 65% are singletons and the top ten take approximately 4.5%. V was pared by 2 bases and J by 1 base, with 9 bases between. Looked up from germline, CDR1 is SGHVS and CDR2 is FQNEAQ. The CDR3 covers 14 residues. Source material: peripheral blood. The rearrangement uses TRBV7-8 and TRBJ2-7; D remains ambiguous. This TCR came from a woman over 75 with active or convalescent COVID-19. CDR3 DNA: TGTGCCAGCAGCTTATACGACAAGTCCTACGAGCAGTACTTC. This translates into CASSLYDKSYEQYF.